This is a list of T cell receptor beta chains from one sample in a study of PD-1 blockade in classical Hodgkin lymphoma. Data came from immunoSEQ multiplex PCR; TCRdb stores just in-frame clones and leaves some out. The sample carries about 100,000 clones, around 89% recorded once. Sequences were derived from peripheral blood mononuclear cells (PBMCs), sampled before the second cycle of nivolumab. The receptors derive from a human donor with classical Hodgkin lymphoma. The CDR3 runs from the conserved cysteine through the conserved F or W. A D gene is named only where the DNA matches it firmly. Rows give clone size only sometimes, using once, few, many, or a class for an expanded clone.

>TRBV6-5|TRBJ1-2|14|TRBD1|NA
CASMRGQGARGYTF
TGTGCCAGCATGCGGGGACAGGGGGCTCGGGGCTACACCTTC
>TRBV7-6|TRBJ2-2|14|TRBD1|NA
CASRHRDRAGELFF
TGTGCCAGCAGACACCGGGACAGGGCCGGGGAGCTGTTTTTT
>TRBV10-3|TRBJ2-7|12|NA|NA
CAITPDSYEQYF
TGTGCCATCACCCCGGACAGCTACGAGCAGTACTTC
>TRBV7-7|TRBJ2-5|15|TRBD2|NA
CASSRGTSGQETQYF
TGTGCCAGCAGCAGGGGGACTAGCGGCCAAGAGACCCAGTACTTC
>TRBV28|TRBJ2-7|12|NA|NA
CASSLNGYEQYF
TGTGCCAGCAGTTTGAACGGCTACGAGCAGTACTTC
>TRBV7-8|TRBJ2-7|14|NA|once
CASSIGEGSYEQYF
TGTGCCAGCAGCATCGGGGAAGGGTCCTACGAGCAGTACTTC
>TRBV28|TRBJ1-1|12|NA|NA
CASTTKRAEAFF
TGTGCCAGCACCACGAAGAGAGCTGAAGCTTTCTTT
>TRBV19|TRBJ2-3|15|NA|NA
CASRTTGTNTDTQYF
TGTGCCAGTAGAACAACCGGGACGAACACAGATACGCAGTATTTT
>TRBV28|TRBJ2-1|16|TRBD2|NA
CASSLSIAGGVSEQFF
TGTGCCAGCAGTTTATCTATAGCGGGGGGGGTTAGTGAGCAGTTCTTC
>TRBV21-1|TRBJ2-3|13|NA|NA
CASSKGDEQGQYF
TGTGCCAGCAGCAAAGGGGATGAACAGGGTCAGTATTTT
>TRBV6-5|TRBJ1-2|13|NA|NA
CASSNPGYYGYTF
TGTGCCAGCAGCAACCCGGGATACTATGGCTACACCTTC
>TRBV10-3|TRBJ2-1|12|TRBD1|few
CAIPTGGNEQFF
TGTGCCATCCCGACAGGGGGCAATGAGCAGTTCTTC
>TRBV5-6|TRBJ1-1|16|NA|NA
CASSHWALFMNTEAFF
TGTGCCAGCAGCCACTGGGCACTATTCATGAACACTGAAGCTTTCTTT
>TRBV4-2|TRBJ2-5|15|NA|NA
CASSQDSAAQETQYF
TGTGCCAGCAGCCAAGATTCGGCCGCTCAAGAGACCCAGTACTTC
>TRBV30|TRBJ2-7|14|NA|once
CAWTIGQSSYEQYF
TGTGCCTGGACGATAGGGCAAAGCTCCTACGAGCAGTACTTC
>TRBV28|TRBJ1-4|17|TRBD1|NA
CASSLSGTGGTNEKLFF
TGTGCCAGCAGTTTAAGTGGTACAGGGGGCACTAATGAAAAACTGTTTTTT
>TRBV30|TRBJ1-2|15|NA|NA
CAWSLGVRGMDGYTF
TGTGCCTGGAGTTTAGGAGTCAGGGGAATGGATGGCTACACCTTC
>TRBV6-5|TRBJ2-2|14|NA|NA
CASSYTGYTGELFF
TGTGCCAGCAGTTACACAGGCTACACCGGGGAGCTGTTTTTT
>TRBV2|TRBJ1-1|11|NA|NA
CASTVRVGAFF
TGTGCCAGCACCGTTCGGGTCGGGGCTTTCTTT
>TRBV30|TRBJ2-7|15|TRBD2|NA
CAWCLAGGSSYEQYF
TGTGCCTGGTGTCTAGCGGGGGGTAGCTCCTACGAGCAGTACTTC
>TRBV5-6|TRBJ1-2|14|NA|NA
CASSLGQVNYGYTF
TGTGCCAGCAGCTTGGGTCAGGTCAACTATGGCTACACCTTC
>TRBV15|TRBJ1-4|16|NA|NA
CATSRDGGGLNEKLFF
TGTGCCACCAGCAGAGATGGGGGGGGCTTAAATGAAAAACTGTTTTTT
>TRBV19|TRBJ1-2|13|TRBD1|NA
CASSDDRDYGYTF
TGTGCCAGTAGCGATGACAGGGATTATGGCTACACCTTC
>TRBV4-2|TRBJ1-4|12|NA|NA
CASSQAAEKLFF
TGTGCCAGCAGCCAAGCGGCCGAAAAACTGTTTTTT